Listed below are T cell receptor beta chains from one sample, sequenced in a study of shared clonotypes between healthy human individuals. Sequenced by immunoSEQ multiplex PCR; TCRdb stores in-frame clones only, minus some. This sample has 2.5 million or so clones, with more than 80% found just once. The material sequenced was naive CD4+ T cells sorted from blood. These receptors were collected from a young man in good health. Each CDR3 is given with its conserved first and last residue. D genes are given only for firm matches. Clone size is not always given. Where it is, it says once, few, many or a class for expanded clones.

j_call d_call v_call clone_size cdr3_nt cdr3_aa
TRBJ1-1 - TRBV6-5 once TGTGCCAGCAGTTTGGTCCGTACGAACACTGAAGCTTTCTTT CASSLVRTNTEAFF
TRBJ1-2 - TRBV7-9 - TGTGCCAGCAGCCCCGAGTCCTCGGTGAGCTATGGCTACACCTTC CASSPESSVSYGYTF
TRBJ1-4 - TRBV28 few TGTGCCACCTACACTGATAATGAAAAACTGTTTTTT CATYTDNEKLFF
TRBJ2-5 - TRBV21-1 - TGTGCCAGCAGCAAAGGTCTTTCAGCGGGGTCCCCCCAAGAGACCCAGTACTTC CASSKGLSAGSPQETQYF
TRBJ1-1 - TRBV29-1 - TGCAGCGTTCTTCGTACTCTAGGGGTCACTGAAGCTTTCTTT CSVLRTLGVTEAFF
TRBJ2-5 - TRBV7-9 - TGTGCCAGCAGCCTCGGAAGACAGGCCCAAGAGACCCAGTACTTC CASSLGRQAQETQYF
TRBJ2-1 TRBD1 TRBV5-5 - TGTGCCAGCAGCTTGAGAATGGAGGGGACAGGGGTCTACAATGAGCAGTTCTTC CASSLRMEGTGVYNEQFF
TRBJ2-5 - TRBV9 - TGTGCCAGCAGCGTAGCTAGTACGTCGGAGACCCAGTACTTC CASSVASTSETQYF
TRBJ2-5 - TRBV15 - TGTGCCACCAGCAGAGATACTGGGTACCAAGAGACCCAGTACTTC CATSRDTGYQETQYF
TRBJ1-1 TRBD1 TRBV30 - TGTGCCTGGAGCCCCGGACAGGGGCTGGTCACTGAAGCTTTCTTT CAWSPGQGLVTEAFF
TRBJ1-2 - TRBV10-3 - TGTGCCATCAGAGCTCGGGCCGACGAAACGTATGGCTACACCTTC CAIRARADETYGYTF
TRBJ2-1 TRBD2 TRBV5-1 - TGCGCCAGCAGCCGCACTAGCGGGTACAATGAGCAGTTCTTC CASSRTSGYNEQFF
TRBJ1-6 TRBD1 TRBV18 - TGTGCCAGCTCAACTACAGGGGACTATAATTCACCCCTCCACTTT CASSTTGDYNSPLHF
TRBJ1-1 - TRBV5-4 - TGTGCCAGCAGCAGCCCCTTTGGGAATTTAGGGACTGAAGCTTTCTTT CASSSPFGNLGTEAFF
TRBJ2-3 - TRBV29-1 - TGCAGCGTTGATGTACAGGGAGGAGATACGCAGTATTTT CSVDVQGGDTQYF
TRBJ2-1 - TRBV2 - TGTGCCAGCTTTAAAATGGGGCAACGGCCGTTCTTC CASFKMGQRPFF
TRBJ2-3 - TRBV5-4 - TGTGCCAGCACCCTAGACCGTTTGGATACGCAGTATTTT CASTLDRLDTQYF
TRBJ2-5 TRBD1 TRBV27 once TGTGCCAGCAGTCCGTCGTTAGGGGGCCTTGAGACCCAGTACTTC CASSPSLGGLETQYF
TRBJ2-3 - TRBV5-1 - TGCGCCAGCAGCTTGGCAAACAGGTATAGCACAGATACGCAGTATTTT CASSLANRYSTDTQYF
TRBJ2-3 TRBD1 TRBV19 - TGTGCCAGCGGACAGGGGGCAACAGATACGCAGTATTTT CASGQGATDTQYF
TRBJ2-1 - TRBV7-7 - TGTGCTAGCAGCTTAGACATGTACAATGAGCAGTTCTTC CASSLDMYNEQFF
TRBJ1-4 - TRBV6-4 - TGTGCCAGCAGCCTGAGGACAGCCGCAACTAATGAAAAACTGTTTTTT CASSLRTAATNEKLFF
TRBJ1-2 TRBD1 TRBV28 once TGTGCCAGCAGTTCCCCTCCCGGGACAGGGGAATATGGCTACACCTTC CASSSPPGTGEYGYTF
TRBJ2-3 TRBD2 TRBV4-1 few TGCGCCAGCAGCCAACTAGCGGGAGTTGGTACGCAGTATTTT CASSQLAGVGTQYF
TRBJ2-7 - TRBV19 once TGTGCCAGTAGTATAGAGCTCGAGGGGAACTACGAGCAGTACTTC CASSIELEGNYEQYF
TRBJ2-1 TRBD2 TRBV7-3 - TGTGCCAGCAGCGCTCTAGCGGCTAGCTACAATGAGCAGTTCTTC CASSALAASYNEQFF
TRBJ1-1 TRBD1 TRBV10-3 - TGTGCCATCGGTGGGGACAGCCTCATGAACACTGAAGCTTTCTTT CAIGGDSLMNTEAFF
TRBJ2-7 TRBD1 TRBV11-2 once TGTGCCAGCAGCTTAGTCAGGGGGCGCTCCTACGAGCAGTACTTC CASSLVRGRSYEQYF
TRBJ2-3 - TRBV5-1 - TGCGCCAGCAGCTCCTCGGGCGGGAAGGTCGCAGATACGCAGTATTTT CASSSSGGKVADTQYF
TRBJ2-1 TRBD1 TRBV4-3 - TGCGCCAGCAGCCTCGAACCTGGGACAGGCCCAAGCTCCTACAATGAGCAGTTCTTC CASSLEPGTGPSSYNEQFF
TRBJ2-1 - TRBV10-2 - TGCGCCAGCAGTGATCCCTCAATAGCGGAGGCCTCCTACAATGAGCAGTTCTTC CASSDPSIAEASYNEQFF
TRBJ2-7 - TRBV28 once TGTGCCAGCGTCGAGCGGGTTGGACGCGAGCAGTACTTC CASVERVGREQYF
TRBJ2-3 - TRBV10-1 - TGCGCCAGCAGTGAGTCGGCAGGCACAGATACGCAGTATTTT CASSESAGTDTQYF
TRBJ1-1 - TRBV5-1 - TGCGCCAGCAGCTTAGATATTAGGGGAAGGAACACTGAAGCTTTCTTT CASSLDIRGRNTEAFF
TRBJ1-2 TRBD1 TRBV5-6 - TGTGCCAGCAGCCTGGGACAGCTGCCTGGCTATGGCTACACCTTC CASSLGQLPGYGYTF
TRBJ2-7 - TRBV29-1 - TGCAGCGTTGGACAATCCTACGAGCAGTACTTC CSVGQSYEQYF
TRBJ2-5 TRBD1 TRBV11-2 - TGTGCCAGCAGCTTAGATCATGGGACAGTCCAAGAGACCCAGTACTTC CASSLDHGTVQETQYF
TRBJ2-3 - TRBV5-1 once TGCGCCAGCGGAGTTGGGGGACCCCGTAGCACAGATACGCAGTATTTT CASGVGGPRSTDTQYF
TRBJ1-5 TRBD1 TRBV7-2 - TGTGCCAGCAGCTTGTCCCCGACAGGGAATCAGCCCCAGCATTTT CASSLSPTGNQPQHF
TRBJ1-1 - TRBV5-1 - TGCGCCAGCAGCGCCGGGGCGAACACTGAAGCTTTCTTT CASSAGANTEAFF
TRBJ1-1 - TRBV6-1 - TGTGCCAGCAGCTCGGACAGCTTGAACACTGAAGCTTTCTTT CASSSDSLNTEAFF
TRBJ2-3 - TRBV5-1 - TGCGCCAGCAGCTTTTTATCGGGGGGCCCCGATACGCAGTATTTT CASSFLSGGPDTQYF
TRBJ2-6 - TRBV18 - TGTGCCAGCTCACAGGGGGTAGCCGTCTCTGGGGCCAACGTCCTGACTTTC CASSQGVAVSGANVLTF
TRBJ2-3 - TRBV9 - TGTGCCAGCAGCGATCGCACAGATACGCAGTATTTT CASSDRTDTQYF
TRBJ1-1 - TRBV7-8 - TGTGCCAGCAGCTTTAATAAGGCTGAAGCTTTCTTT CASSFNKAEAFF
TRBJ2-7 TRBD1 TRBV7-2 once TGTGCCAGCAGCCAGGGGGCGGGGTTGGGCGCCTACGAGCAGTACTTC CASSQGAGLGAYEQYF
TRBJ2-3 - TRBV7-9 - TGTGCCAGCAGCTTAAGACCATCCTATACGCAGTATTTT CASSLRPSYTQYF
TRBJ2-3 - TRBV7-2 - TGTGCCAGCAGCTTGCAGGGGTCGGGCACAGATACGCAGTATTTT CASSLQGSGTDTQYF
TRBJ1-1 - TRBV5-4 once TGTGCCAGCAGCTTGGGCGGCCTTGGACACCACACTGAAGCTTTCTTT CASSLGGLGHHTEAFF